The present entry profiles one T cell receptor (beta chain) with its context. The sample carries other DNA sequences with the same CDR3. The sample is drawn from a study of shared clonotypes between healthy human individuals. The data were produced by immunoSEQ multiplex PCR, yet TCRdb's version contains in-frame clones alone and is incomplete. Of some 1.5 million clones detected, roughly 95% appear once; the ten largest clones hold roughly 1.2%. The CDR3 is made up of 12 amino acids. Trimming stripped 2 bases from V and 9 bases from J, with 8 bases between. Germline V gene sequence: CDR1 MDHEN, CDR2 SYDVKM.

This chain connects TRBV28 to TRBJ2-1; D uncertain. Sequencing was performed on naive CD4+ T cells sorted from blood. The sample's subset: CD45RA+ positively selected. The origin of this receptor is a young man in good health. CDR3 residues: CASSLLVREQFF. The CDR3 DNA follows: TGTGCCAGCAGTTTACTGGTGCGTGAGCAGTTCTTC.